These 30 T cell receptor beta chains share one sample of origin, sequenced in a study of shared clonotypes between healthy human individuals. Terminally differentiated effector memory CD45RA+ cells were left out of the naive CD8 fraction, which was CD45RO-negative and positively selected for CCR7. Only in-frame clones appear in the TCRdb table, and some are missing; sequencing was by immunoSEQ multiplex PCR. The repertoire holds around 600,000 clones, with approximately 95% as singletons. The sample consisted of naive CD8+ T cells sorted from blood. The receptors stem from a woman aged 25 to 39 in good health.

J is TRBJ1-1 and V is TRBV21-1. TRBV21-1 is flagged as a pseudogene. This CDR3 comprises 15 residues. CDR3 region: CASSKLTVPNTEAFF. CDR3 bases: TGTGCCAGCAGCAAACTAACCGTCCCGAACACTGAAGCTTTCTTT.

The chain recombines TRBV19 with TRBJ2-1; 8 nucleotides agree with TRBD1. The germline V gene encodes CDR1 LNHDA and CDR2 SQIVND (reference sequence). The CDR3 is 15 amino acids. The V gene end was trimmed by 3 bases and the J gene end by 9 bases; junction bases not matched to a gene: 10. CDR3 region: CASSIEWTGMTEQFF. In DNA form, the CDR3 reads TGTGCCAGTAGTATCGAATGGACAGGGATGACTGAGCAGTTCTTC.

This clone has a single count. The J gene is TRBJ2-1, the V gene TRBV29-1, with 8 bases identical to TRBD2. Germline-derived CDR1 and CDR2 are SQVTM and ANQGSEA. V shed 5 bases and J 2 bases; nucleotides not matched to a gene: 5. The CDR3 has 14 amino acids. The CDR3 here is CSVKRENPYNEQFF. CDR3 sequence (DNA): TGCAGCGTTAAGCGGGAGAACCCCTACAATGAGCAGTTCTTC.

The chain employs TRBV6-1 and TRBJ1-2; D not certain. This CDR3 is built from 13 residues. Trimming shortened V by 4 bases and J by 5 bases, and 11 bases separated the two germline ends. The V gene's germline CDR1 is MNHNS and CDR2 SASEGT. This chain's CDR3 is CASSGGPAYGYTF. In DNA, the CDR3 is TGTGCCAGCAGTGGAGGTCCAGCATATGGCTACACCTTC.

The rearrangement joins TRBV19 to TRBJ2-2; D may be TRBD1 (5 bases). The CDR3 extends over 13 amino acids. CDR1 and CDR2 from the germline V gene are LNHDA and SQIVND (reference sequence). The V end lost 6 bases, the J end lost 7 bases, and 12 bases lay between the germline ends. CDR3 nucleotide sequence: TGTGCCAGTAGACAGGCCTTTGGCGGGGAGCTGTTTTTT. As protein: CASRQAFGGELFF.

The chain joins TRBV9 to TRBJ1-1; D might be TRBD1 (6 bases). V gave up 7 bases and J gave up 1 base, with 14 bases separating them. CDR1 is SGDLS, CDR2 YYNGEE, per germline. The CDR3 has 14 amino acids. Here the CDR3 DNA reads TGTGCCAGCCGACGGACAGCCCAGAACACTGAAGCTTTCTTT. This codes for CASRRTAQNTEAFF.

Note on this clone: The same CDR3 can be traced to other DNA sequences in this sample. J is TRBJ2-7 and V is TRBV6-1; D remains ambiguous. This CDR3 contains 13 residues. Germline values: CDR1 MNHNS, CDR2 SASEGT. Trimming cost V 0 bases and J 1 base, with 4 bases left between them. In nucleotides, the CDR3 is TGTGCCAGCAGTGAAGCCGGGTCCTACGAGCAGTACTTC. It specifies CASSEAGSYEQYF.

The chain is built from TRBV11-2 and TRBJ1-2, with D uncertain. CDR1 and CDR2 (germline): SGHAT, FQNNGV. The germline V and J ends were trimmed by 5 bases and 8 bases, with 21 bases remaining between them. There are 15 residues in the CDR3. The CDR3 bases are TGTGCCAGCAGCGCCCGCTCTATTCCTTTCGGGGGCTACACCTTC. Protein: CASSARSIPFGGYTF.

V gene TRBV10-3 combines with J gene TRBJ2-5; D is ambiguous. Germline-derived CDR1 and CDR2 are ENHRY and SYGVKD. The V gene lost 2 bases and the J gene lost 3 bases, with 10 bases spanning the gap. The CDR3 runs 14 residues. CDR3 sequence (DNA): TGTGCCATCAGTGAGGAGCTAGTCGAAGAGACCCAGTACTTC. Protein product: CAISEELVEETQYF.

This clone was seen only once. J is TRBJ2-7 and V is TRBV30, with 9 bases identical to TRBD1. The V gene end was trimmed by 4 bases and the J gene end by 3 bases; junction bases not matched to a gene: 7. The CDR3 loop spans 14 amino acids. From germline, CDR1 is GTSNPN and CDR2 SVGIG (reference sequence). CDR3 coding DNA: TGTGCCTGGACCCGGGGACAGGGCAACTACGAGCAGTACTTC. It translates to CAWTRGQGNYEQYF.

The chain carries TRBV13 and TRBJ2-5; D not resolved. CDR1 is PRHDT and CDR2 is FYEKMQ in the germline V gene (reference sequence). The CDR3 extends over 13 amino acids. Trimming removed 5 bases at V and 1 base at J, with 8 bases between. The chain's CDR3 is CASSPRVQETQYF. The CDR3 DNA reads TGTGCCAGCAGCCCCAGAGTCCAAGAGACCCAGTACTTC.

The gene calls are TRBV28 and TRBJ2-5, with a possible D match to TRBD2 (6 bases). Between the trimmed V and J ends, which lost 3 bases and 1 base, there was a span of 12 bases. The CDR3 contains 15 residues. Germline CDR1 is MDHEN and CDR2 is SYDVKM. CDR3 amino acids: CASSFSVAAQETQYF. CDR3 in DNA: TGTGCCAGCAGTTTCTCGGTAGCGGCCCAAGAGACCCAGTACTTC. Filled out from reference TRBV28 and TRBJ2-5, the complete variable domain reads DVKVTQSSRYLVKRTGEKVFLECVQDMDHENMFWYRQDPGLGLRLIYFSYDVKMKEKGDIPEGYSVSREKKERFSLILESASTNQTSMYLCASSFSVAAQETQYFGPGTRLLVL.

The gene calls are TRBV5-1 and TRBJ1-2; D call uncertain. Per germline, CDR1 SGHRS and CDR2 YFSETQ. The V gene lost 2 bases and the J gene lost 1 base, with 6 bases spanning the gap. The CDR3 covers 13 residues. The CDR3 nucleotides are TGCGCCAGCAGCTTAAGGGTTAACTATGGCTACACCTTC. Protein product: CASSLRVNYGYTF.

The V and J genes are TRBV15 and TRBJ1-1; the D is unclear. Per the germline V gene, CDR1 is LNHNV and CDR2 is YYDKDF (reference sequence). The CDR3 extends over 15 amino acids. The ends were cut back, 4 bases at V and 1 base at J, with 13 bases in the middle. The CDR3: CATSTWVGRNTEAFF. DNA for the CDR3: TGTGCCACCAGCACCTGGGTTGGGAGGAACACTGAAGCTTTCTTT. The variable domain in full, with the rest retrieved from reference TRBV15 and TRBJ1-1, is DAMVIQNPRYQVTQFGKPVTLSCSQTLNHNVMYWYQQKSSQAPKLLFHYYDKDFNNEADTPDNFQSRRPNTSFCFLDIRSPGLGDTAMYLCATSTWVGRNTEAFFGQGTRLTVV.

The chain couples TRBV4-1 to TRBJ1-4; D unresolved. Germline V gene sequence: CDR1 MGHRA, CDR2 YSYEKL. This CDR3 spans 15 amino acids. Trimming cost V 0 bases and J 3 bases, with 8 bases left between them. The CDR3, as DNA: TGCGCCAGCAGCCAAGATACGGCGGCTAATGAAAAACTGTTTTTT. Translating gives CASSQDTAANEKLFF.

The rearrangement links TRBV28 to TRBJ2-7, with D maybe TRBD1 (6 bases). Germline V gene lookup returns CDR1 MDHEN and CDR2 SYDVKM. Deletions cut 2 bases from V and 5 bases from J, with 22 bases between. The CDR3 runs 17 residues. The CDR3 sequence: CASSLPPFRTDSDEQYF. The CDR3 nucleotides are TGTGCCAGCAGTTTACCCCCATTTAGGACAGATTCCGACGAGCAGTACTTC.

The V call is TRBV19, the J call TRBJ2-7; 7 bases match TRBD2. CDR1 is LNHDA, CDR2 SQIVND, per germline (reference sequence). CDR3 size: 13 residues. V lost 6 bases to trimming and J lost 3 bases; unmatched junction nucleotides: 5. CDR3 sequence reads: CASSAGEGYEQYF. The CDR3 DNA is TGTGCCAGTAGCGCGGGGGAGGGCTACGAGCAGTACTTC.

The chain employs TRBV5-1 and TRBJ2-7; 7 nucleotides match TRBD2. The CDR3 has 19 residues. J lost 3 bases, V lost 0 bases, and 18 bases had no gene match. Germline assignment: CDR1 SGHRS and CDR2 YFSETQ. In DNA, the CDR3 is TGCGCCAGCAGCTTGGCCCCCCTAGCGGCAGACACCACTAACTACGAGCAGTACTTC. Translation: CASSLAPLAADTTNYEQYF. The variable domain in full, completed from reference TRBV5-1 and TRBJ2-7, reads KAGVTQTPRYLIKTRGQQVTLSCSPISGHRSVSWYQQTPGQGLQFLFEYFSETQRNKGNFPGRFSGRQFSNSRSEMNVSTLELGDSALYLCASSLAPLAADTTNYEQYFGPGTRLTVT.

The chain joins TRBV7-2 to TRBJ2-7; 7 bases fit TRBD1. Germline loops: CDR1 SGHTA, CDR2 FQGNSA. The CDR3 runs 14 residues. V lost 3 bases and J lost 2; bases outside the gene matches: 4. In nucleotides, the CDR3 is TGTGCCAGCAGCTTTTATAGGGGGCCCTACGAGCAGTACTTC. This encodes CASSFYRGPYEQYF. The entire variable domain, with the rest obtained from reference TRBV7-2 and TRBJ2-7, is as follows: GAGVSQSPSNKVTEKGKDVELRCDPISGHTALYWYRQSLGQGLEFLIYFQGNSAPDKSGLPSDRFSAERTGGSVSTLTIQRTQQEDSAVYLCASSFYRGPYEQYFGPGTRLTVT.

CDR3 protein: CASSLDGTNYGYTF. The CDR3 DNA follows: TGTGCCAGCAGCTTAGATGGCACAAACTATGGCTACACCTTC. The rearrangement uses TRBV7-9 and TRBJ1-2, with no clear D. The V and J ends lost 1 base and 2 bases respectively, with 8 bases between them. This CDR3 region has 14 residues. CDR1 and CDR2 (germline): SEHNR, FQNEAQ (reference sequence).

The rearrangement links TRBV7-9 to TRBJ1-2; no clear D gene. The CDR3 sequence is 13 residues long. Trimming took 2 bases from V and 7 from J, leaving 11 bases between them. Germline lookup yields CDR1 SEHNR and CDR2 FQNEAQ (reference sequence). The CDR3 DNA sequence: TGTGCCAGCAGCTTATTGCCCGGGCCTGGCTACACCTTC. This sequence encodes CASSLLPGPGYTF.

The chain is built from TRBV5-6 and TRBJ2-7, with TRBD1 matching 8 bases. V was clipped by 4 bases and J by 0 bases; unmatched bases: 15. This CDR3 contains 18 residues. CDR1 SGHDT and CDR2 YYEEEE come from the germline V gene. The CDR3 loop is CASSPSGTGERGSYEQYF. The DNA of the CDR3 is TGTGCCAGCAGCCCCTCCGGGACAGGAGAAAGGGGCTCCTACGAGCAGTACTTC. Supplemented by reference TRBV5-6 and TRBJ2-7, the full variable domain reads DAGVTQSPTHLIKTRGQQVTLRCSPKSGHDTVSWYQQALGQGPQFIFQYYEEEERQRGNFPDRFSGHQFPNYSSELNVNALLLGDSALYLCASSPSGTGERGSYEQYFGPGTRLTVT.

The V gene is TRBV6-4, the J gene TRBJ2-7; no clear D gene. This CDR3 comprises 13 residues. The germline CDR1 and CDR2 sequences are MRHNA and SNTAGT. Trimming took 2 bases from V and 5 from J, leaving 10 bases between them. CDR3: CASSDGVPNEQYF. DNA of the CDR3: TGTGCCAGCAGTGACGGGGTCCCCAACGAGCAGTACTTC.

The chain employs TRBV19 and TRBJ1-1; D may be TRBD1 (5 bases). CDR1 LNHDA and CDR2 SQIVND come from the germline V gene (reference sequence). The CDR3 is made up of 16 amino acids. V gave up 4 bases and J gave up 1 base, with 16 bases separating them. CDR3 region: CASSTIGAGRNTEAFF. The CDR3 nucleotides read TGTGCCAGTAGTACGATCGGGGCAGGACGGAACACTGAAGCTTTCTTT.

The J gene is TRBJ2-7, the V gene TRBV27, with TRBD2 identical over 8 bases. CDR1 and CDR2 (germline): MNHEY, SMNVEV (reference sequence). V lost 7 bases and J lost 3; bases outside the gene matches: 11. The CDR3 is 15 residues long. The DNA for the CDR3 is TGTGCCAGCAAGGATAGCGGGAACCCCCTCTACGAGCAGTACTTC. This gives the protein CASKDSGNPLYEQYF.

The chain has TRBV5-1 and TRBJ2-7; TRBD2 matches at 7 bases. The J segment lost 3 bases and the V segment lost 7 bases, leaving 10 bases of the junction unmatched. Germline V gives CDR1 SGHRS, CDR2 YFSETQ. The CDR3 consists of 14 residues. Here the CDR3 DNA reads TGCGCCAGCCGAAACTCTAGCGGCCTCTACGAGCAGTACTTC. This encodes CASRNSSGLYEQYF. Based on the CDR3 plus reference TRBV5-1 and TRBJ2-7, the full variable domain is KAGVTQTPRYLIKTRGQQVTLSCSPISGHRSVSWYQQTPGQGLQFLFEYFSETQRNKGNFPGRFSGRQFSNSRSEMNVSTLELGDSALYLCASRNSSGLYEQYFGPGTRLTVT.

The chain recombines TRBV13 with TRBJ1-1; D remains ambiguous. The V gene's germline CDR1 is PRHDT and CDR2 FYEKMQ (reference sequence). Trimming removed 3 bases at V and 2 bases at J, with 10 bases between. The CDR3 spans 14 residues. The CDR3 protein is CASSLVGFNTEAFF. CDR3 coding DNA: TGTGCCAGCAGCTTGGTAGGGTTTAACACTGAAGCTTTCTTT.

The chain is built from TRBV19 and TRBJ1-5; D is unclear. This CDR3 spans 10 amino acids. V was cut by 5 bases and J by 9 bases, with 5 bases left in between. Looked up from germline, CDR1 is LNHDA and CDR2 is SQIVND (reference sequence). The DNA for the CDR3 is TGTGCCAGTAGTTACGGGCCCCAGCATTTT. Protein sequence: CASSYGPQHF.

CDR3 bases: TGTGCCAGCAGTAAACTAGCGGGAGGCGAGCAGTACTTC. Translated: CASSKLAGGEQYF. This rearrangement joins TRBV2 to TRBJ2-7, with TRBD2 matching 12 bases. The CDR3 loop spans 13 amino acids. V trimming: 5 bases; J trimming: 6 bases; junction bases outside the gene matches: 2. Germline V gene lookup returns CDR1 SNHLY and CDR2 FYNNEI.

The V gene is TRBV28, the J gene TRBJ1-2; 7 positions match TRBD1. The CDR3 totals 14 residues. The V gene end was trimmed by 3 bases and the J gene end by 5 bases; junction bases not matched to a gene: 6. Germline V gene sequence: CDR1 MDHEN, CDR2 SYDVKM. The CDR3 nucleotides are TGTGCCAGCAGTTTGGGGACAGCTTCTTATGGCTACACCTTC. Translating it yields CASSLGTASYGYTF.